This T cell receptor beta chain was identified during a study of T cell repertoires in cytomegalovirus infection (dated by TCRdb to about 2019). For context, the study as a whole: Recently identified HLA-C-restricted CMV epitopes, whose presentation resists viral immunomodulation, were targeted by peptide stimulations together with well-studied HLA-B-restricted epitopes. Donor HLA type was relevant to the analysis, as public TCR beta signatures indicated carriage of CMV infection together with the matching HLA type.

The treatment or condition label corresponds to: in vitro stimulation with specific CMV peptide epitopes to enrich CMV-specific T cells. Beyond this particular receptor, the publication reports: In both this cohort and an independent roughly 400-donor cohort, the cumulative frequency of public TCR beta family members distinguished carriers of CMV infection plus the relevant HLA type. The ex vivo response was dominated by HLA-C-restricted CMV-specific TCR beta clonotypes, which also provided the single most frequent clonotype in two of eight donors.

The sample holds a few counts of this clonotype. This receptor's antigen is unknown. No much larger clone exists at a distance of one base, and base qualities are not known. From its cysteine to its phenylalanine, the CDR3 spans 14 amino acids. Of the read, only the CDR3 DNA is kept; its 42 bases are in frame from base 1. From a lookup of the germline V gene (reference sequence), CDR1 and CDR2 are LNHDA and SQIVND. V is pruned by 5 bases and J by 1 base, leaving 4 bases of the junction without a gene match. The data were produced on an Illumina HiSeq 1500. TCRdb cleaned the public reads at Q25 with fastp, built clones with MiXCR and kept in-frame beta chains. Each record represents a unique CDR3 protein, reported with the most common genes and DNA among its rows. The sample has roughly 920,000 distinct CDR3 sequences on record, roughly 30% of them singletons. Jointly, the top ten make up about an eighth of the sample.

The origin of this receptor is a human donor in good health (CMV status not recorded). Some clones in this sample may be carry-over from other donors' samples. The V and J segments used are TRBV19 and TRBJ1-1, and TRBD1 aligns with 7 junction nucleotides. The starting material was cultured CD8+ T cells from PBMCs, obtained from culture after CMV antigen stimulation. The sequenced DNA is TGTGCCAGTAGTCCTGACAGGGCGAACACTGAAGCTTTCTTT. The resulting protein is CASSPDRANTEAFF.